This entry lists 20 T cell receptor beta chains sequenced from one sample in a study of cytomegalovirus exposure and HLA in healthy donors. Researchers ran the PCR with 60 Vbeta and 13 Jbeta primers. Using immunoSEQ multiplex PCR, the repertoire was profiled, and TCRdb retains in-frame clones only, with some absent. The data contain about 160,000 clones, 60% to 75% of them singletons. Material: PBMCs. All receptors derive from a woman aged 45-65 years in good health and CMV-seropositive.

This chain links TRBV15 with TRBJ2-7, with a tentative D call TRBD1 (6 bases). The CDR3 runs to 16 residues. V was cut by 1 base and J by 0 bases, with 13 bases left in between. Germline CDR1 and CDR2: LNHNV and YYDKDF (reference sequence). The CDR3 nucleotides read TGTGCCACCAGCAGAGTGGCAGGGGAGAGCTCCTACGAGCAGTACTTC. Its protein is CATSRVAGESSYEQYF.

J is TRBJ1-2 and V is TRBV28, with 8 nucleotides matching TRBD1. The length of the CDR3 is 14 residues. V shed 6 bases, J shed 4 bases, and the junction held 7 bases outside the gene matches. Per the germline V gene, CDR1 is MDHEN and CDR2 is SYDVKM. This CDR3 is CASSSGQGTYGYTF. CDR3 DNA: TGTGCCAGCAGCAGTGGACAGGGTACCTATGGCTACACCTTC.

This clone was counted once. J is TRBJ2-1 and V is TRBV29-1; maybe TRBD1 (6 bases). Germline CDR1 SQVTM, CDR2 ANQGSEA. The CDR3 consists of 13 residues. V dropped 5 bases and J dropped 2 bases, with 10 bases sitting between them. The CDR3 DNA follows: TGCAGCGTTCAGACAGGTACCTACAATGAGCAGTTCTTC. It is translated as CSVQTGTYNEQFF.

The rearrangement links TRBV27 to TRBJ1-1; no clear D gene. Trimming removed 5 bases at V and 5 bases at J, with 15 bases between. The CDR3 is 14 residues long. From germline, CDR1 is MNHEY and CDR2 SMNVEV (reference sequence). The CDR3 sequence is CASSAHPEETEAFF. The CDR3 region has the DNA TGTGCCAGCAGTGCTCACCCTGAGGAGACTGAAGCTTTCTTT.

The rearrangement joins TRBV2 to TRBJ2-3; 9 nucleotides line up with TRBD2. Germline CDR1 is SNHLY and CDR2 is FYNNEI. CDR3 length: 15 residues. V trimming: 4 bases; J trimming: 5 bases; junction bases outside the gene matches: 7. In nucleotides, the CDR3 is TGTGCCAGCAGTGTACGGCGGGGGGGCCAAGATACGCAGTATTTT. The encoded protein is CASSVRRGGQDTQYF.

The chain couples TRBV6-5 to TRBJ1-5; unclear D gene. The CDR3 covers 13 residues. Trimming pared 8 bases from V and 4 bases from J, leaving 12 bases between. In germline, CDR1 is MNHEY, CDR2 SVGAGI. The DNA of the CDR3 is TGTGCCAGCGCGGGCCGGGGAAATCAGCCCCAGCATTTT. This sequence encodes CASAGRGNQPQHF.

The V and J genes are TRBV27 and TRBJ2-3; D may be TRBD2 (7 bases). CDR1 and CDR2 from the germline V gene are MNHEY and SMNVEV (reference sequence). CDR3 length equals 15 residues. V was shortened by 8 bases and J by 1 base, with 16 bases between the two germline ends. CDR3 loop: CASRGEGGGTDTQYF. The CDR3 nucleotides are TGTGCCAGCCGGGGCGAAGGGGGGGGCACAGATACGCAGTATTTT.

The chain carries TRBV2 and TRBJ1-2, with D unclear. Germline CDR1 reads SNHLY; CDR2 reads FYNNEI. This CDR3 has 11 residues. Trimming cost V 3 bases and J 3 bases, with 2 bases left between them. The CDR3 reads CASSDYYGYTF. CDR3 DNA sequence: TGTGCCAGCAGTGACTACTATGGCTACACCTTC.

The V call is TRBV6-5, the J call TRBJ1-6, with 10 bases matching TRBD1. V trimming: 5 bases; J trimming: 8 bases; junction bases outside the gene matches: 3. The CDR3 extends over 14 amino acids. Germline lookup yields CDR1 MNHEY and CDR2 SVGAGI. The CDR3: CASSTGTGDSPLHF. The CDR3 bases are TGTGCCAGCAGTACCGGGACAGGGGATTCACCCCTCCACTTT.

The V call is TRBV18, the J call TRBJ1-4, with D perhaps TRBD1 (5 bases). This CDR3 contains 15 residues. Germline CDR1 is KGHSH and CDR2 is LQKENI. Trimming pared 6 bases from V and 4 bases from J, leaving 15 bases between. CDR3 in amino acids: CASSPGEADNEKLFF. For the CDR3, the DNA is TGTGCCAGCTCGCCGGGGGAAGCCGATAATGAAAAACTGTTTTTT.

The chain has TRBV6-5 and TRBJ2-1, with 9 bases that match TRBD1. Trimming at V came to 3 bases and at J to 10 bases, leaving 7 bases not matched to a gene. CDR1 MNHEY and CDR2 SVGAGI come from the germline V gene. This CDR3 contains 14 residues. The CDR3 DNA is TGTGCCAGCAGTTATGGGACAGGGAAGGACGAGCAGTTCTTC. It is translated as CASSYGTGKDEQFF.

The chain uses TRBV6-1 and TRBJ2-1; 10 bases align to TRBD2. Germline CDR1 is MNHNS and CDR2 is SASEGT. This CDR3 comprises 16 residues. The ends lost 4 bases at V and 9 bases at J; junction bases unmatched: 12. The CDR3 spells CASSAYSSGGSGEQFF. In nucleotides, the CDR3 is TGTGCCAGCAGTGCGTATAGTAGCGGGGGGTCGGGTGAGCAGTTCTTC.

This chain joins TRBV6-1 and TRBJ2-5, with TRBD2 as a possible D gene (5 bases). CDR1 and CDR2 from the germline V gene are MNHNS and SASEGT. Trimming stripped 7 bases from V and 5 bases from J, with 17 bases between. This CDR3 is 14 amino acids long. The CDR3 sequence: CASTKGVVGETQYF. The CDR3 region has the DNA TGTGCCAGCACCAAGGGAGTAGTCGGTGAGACCCAGTACTTC.

This clone was counted between two and nine times. The J gene is TRBJ1-2, the V gene TRBV5-4, with 9 bases that match TRBD1. Germline-derived CDR1 and CDR2 are SGHNT and YYREEE (reference sequence). This CDR3 contains 15 residues. V shed 3 bases and J 4 bases; nucleotides not matched to a gene: 7. CDR3 nucleotides: TGTGCCAGCAGCTCCGGAACAGGGGGCCCCTATGGCTACACCTTC. This gives the protein CASSSGTGGPYGYTF.

The V and J genes are TRBV7-9 and TRBJ2-1; weak D call: TRBD1 (6 bases). V lost 2 bases and J 4 bases, leaving 24 bases between the germline ends. This CDR3 region has 19 residues. The germline gives CDR1 SEHNR, CDR2 FQNEAQ (reference sequence). The CDR3 region is CASSLLPTRETGLYNEQFF. The CDR3, as DNA: TGTGCCAGCAGCTTACTCCCTACACGAGAGACAGGTTTATACAATGAGCAGTTCTTC.

J is TRBJ1-3 and V is TRBV11-2, with D possibly matching TRBD1 (5 bases). V lost 6 bases and J 1 base, leaving 7 bases between the germline ends. The germline V gene encodes CDR1 SGHAT and CDR2 FQNNGV. The CDR3 consists of 13 residues. Here the CDR3 reads CASRTASGNTIYF. CDR3 nucleotide sequence: TGTGCCAGCAGGACAGCATCTGGAAACACCATATATTTT. The whole variable domain, remainder taken from reference TRBV11-2 and TRBJ1-3, is EAGVAQSPRYKIIEKRQSVAFWCNPISGHATLYWYQQILGQGPKLLIQFQNNGVVDDSQLPKDRFSAERLKGVDSTLKIQPAKLEDSAVYLCASRTASGNTIYFGEGSWLTVV.

There are a few counts of this clone. V gene TRBV7-6 combines with J gene TRBJ2-1, with 11 bases aligning to TRBD1. CDR1 is SGHVS and CDR2 is FNYEAQ in the germline V gene. The CDR3 consists of 14 residues. Germline trimming cut 1 base from V and 8 bases from J; bases unmatched to any gene: 1. The CDR3 region has the DNA TGTGCCAGCAGCTTAGGGGACAGGGGGGATGAGCAGTTCTTC. This gives the protein CASSLGDRGDEQFF.

This CDR3 reads CASSSQGAPRNEQFF. CDR3 DNA: TGTGCCAGCAGCTCCCAGGGGGCGCCTAGGAATGAGCAGTTCTTC. This sequence joins TRBV7-8 and TRBJ2-1; 8 nucleotides align to TRBD1. This CDR3 is built from 15 residues. The V segment lost 4 bases and the J segment 7 bases; nucleotides outside the gene matches: 9. Germline CDR1 and CDR2: SGHVS and FQNEAQ.

The V call is TRBV19, the J call TRBJ1-1; a weak D match, TRBD1 (5 bases). This CDR3 has 14 residues. The germline V gene has CDR1 LNHDA and CDR2 SQIVND (reference sequence). The ends were cut back, 4 bases at V and 4 bases at J, with 13 bases in the middle. CDR3 residues: CASSKRERGTEAFF. DNA for the CDR3: TGTGCCAGTAGTAAGCGGGAAAGGGGCACTGAAGCTTTCTTT.

A few counts support this clone. The chain has TRBV4-1 and TRBJ2-7; 9 nucleotides line up with TRBD2. The CDR3 has 15 amino acids. CDR1 is MGHRA and CDR2 is YSYEKL in the germline V gene. With 3 bases clipped from V and 5 bases from J, the junction kept 8 bases outside the gene matches. In nucleotides, the CDR3 is TGCGCCAGCAGCCATCGAGCGGGGGGATTTGACGAGCAGTACTTC. Translation: CASSHRAGGFDEQYF.